This T cell receptor (beta chain) was captured by sequencing in a study of T cells in women clearing cervical HPV infection. As for the study in general: Case blood was drawn when the lesion was first found; control blood after infection became undetectable. HLA type stays a possible confounder, typing being limited. Study outcomes and limitations: CIN3+ cases had significantly higher TCR richness than controls; evenness did not differ.

The assay was immunoSEQ multiplex PCR, and TCRdb's table has in-frame clones only and misses some. Recorded for this sample: roughly 37,000 clones. The V gene's germline CDR1 is SGHRS and CDR2 YFSETQ. This CDR3 has 19 amino acids. Prevalent HPV16 infections were excluded; only incident single HPV16 infections included. Of note for this clone: Its antigen is unknown. The CDR3 is cut off 3 residues early in the read; its end comes from the germline J gene.

This clonotype originated in a woman aged 18 to 75 with a cervical HPV16 infection that either progressed to CIN3+ or cleared (not recorded which). The V gene is TRBV5-1, the J gene TRBJ1-4, with D tentatively TRBD1 (6 bases). The sequenced sample was blood buffy coat. The CDR3 spells CASSLGWTASGSGANVLFF. The CDR3 bases that were read are TGCGCCAGCAGCTTGGGCTGGACAGCCTCCGGGTCTGGGGCCAACGTA.